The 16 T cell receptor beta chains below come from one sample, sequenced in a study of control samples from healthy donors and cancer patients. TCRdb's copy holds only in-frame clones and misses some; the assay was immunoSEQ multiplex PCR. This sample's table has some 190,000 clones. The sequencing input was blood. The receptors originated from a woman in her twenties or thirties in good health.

The DNA for the CDR3 is TGTGCCAGCAGGGGACAGAGATATGAAAAACTGTTTTTT. Translated, it gives CASRGQRYEKLFF. V gene TRBV28 combines with J gene TRBJ1-4, with 7 positions matching TRBD1. The V segment lost 6 bases and the J segment 6 bases; nucleotides outside the gene matches: 4. Germline V gene sequence: CDR1 MDHEN, CDR2 SYDVKM. CDR3 length: 13 amino acids. The complete variable domain, with remaining parts taken from reference TRBV28 and TRBJ1-4, reads DVKVTQSSRYLVKRTGEKVFLECVQDMDHENMFWYRQDPGLGLRLIYFSYDVKMKEKGDIPEGYSVSREKKERFSLILESASTNQTSMYLCASRGQRYEKLFFGSGTQLSVL.

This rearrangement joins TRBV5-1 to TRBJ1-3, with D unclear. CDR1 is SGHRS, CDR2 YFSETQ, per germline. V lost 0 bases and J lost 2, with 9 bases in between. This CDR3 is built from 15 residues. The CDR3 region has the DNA TGCGCCAGCAGCTTGGACCAGGCCGCTGGAAACACCATATATTTT. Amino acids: CASSLDQAAGNTIYF.

CDR3 nucleotides: TGTGCCAGCAGTCTCCCTGTGGCAGGGGAAAAACTGTTTTTT. This sequence encodes CASSLPVAGEKLFF. The V gene is TRBV28, the J gene TRBJ1-4; weak D call: TRBD1 (5 bases). The CDR3 totals 14 residues. Between the trimmed V and J ends, which lost 5 bases and 8 bases, there was a span of 15 bases. Germline V CDR1 and CDR2: MDHEN, SYDVKM.

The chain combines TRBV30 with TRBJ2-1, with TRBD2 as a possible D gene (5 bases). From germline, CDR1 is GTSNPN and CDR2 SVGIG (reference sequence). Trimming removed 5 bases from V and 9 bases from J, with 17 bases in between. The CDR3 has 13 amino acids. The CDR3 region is CAWGGSRASEQFF. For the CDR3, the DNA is TGTGCCTGGGGAGGCTCAAGGGCGAGTGAGCAGTTCTTC.

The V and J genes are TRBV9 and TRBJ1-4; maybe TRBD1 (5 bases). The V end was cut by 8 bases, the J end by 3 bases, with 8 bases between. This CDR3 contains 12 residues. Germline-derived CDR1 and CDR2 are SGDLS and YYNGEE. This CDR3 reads CASRGANEKLFF. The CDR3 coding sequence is TGTGCCAGTAGGGGTGCTAATGAAAAACTGTTTTTT.

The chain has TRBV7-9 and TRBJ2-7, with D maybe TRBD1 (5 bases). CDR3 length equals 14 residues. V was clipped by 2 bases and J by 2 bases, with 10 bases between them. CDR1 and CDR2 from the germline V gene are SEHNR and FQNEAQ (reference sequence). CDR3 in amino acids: CASSLKGATYEQYF. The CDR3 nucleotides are TGTGCCAGCAGCTTAAAAGGGGCGACCTACGAGCAGTACTTC.

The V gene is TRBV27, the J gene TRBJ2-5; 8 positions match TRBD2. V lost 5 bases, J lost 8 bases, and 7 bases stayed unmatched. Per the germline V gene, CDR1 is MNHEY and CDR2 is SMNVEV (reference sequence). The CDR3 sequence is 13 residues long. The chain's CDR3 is CASSLGLAKTQYF. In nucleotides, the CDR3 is TGTGCCAGCAGTCTCGGACTAGCCAAAACCCAGTACTTC.

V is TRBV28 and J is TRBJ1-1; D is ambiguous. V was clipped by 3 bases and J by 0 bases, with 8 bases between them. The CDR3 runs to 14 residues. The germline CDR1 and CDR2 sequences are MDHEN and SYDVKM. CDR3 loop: CASSFTRVNTEAFF. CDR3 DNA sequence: TGTGCCAGCAGTTTTACGCGGGTGAACACTGAAGCTTTCTTT.

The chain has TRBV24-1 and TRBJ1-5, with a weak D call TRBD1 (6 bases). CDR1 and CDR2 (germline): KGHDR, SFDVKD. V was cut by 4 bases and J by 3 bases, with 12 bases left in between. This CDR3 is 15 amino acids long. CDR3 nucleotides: TGTGCCACCAGTGACGCAGGGACATTCAATCAGCCCCAGCATTTT. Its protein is CATSDAGTFNQPQHF.

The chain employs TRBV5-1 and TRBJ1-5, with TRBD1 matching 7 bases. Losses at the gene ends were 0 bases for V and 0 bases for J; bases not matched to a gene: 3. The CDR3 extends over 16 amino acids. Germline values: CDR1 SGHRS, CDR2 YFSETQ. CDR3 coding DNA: TGCGCCAGCAGCTTGGACAGGGGAGGTAGCAATCAGCCCCAGCATTTT. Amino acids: CASSLDRGGSNQPQHF.

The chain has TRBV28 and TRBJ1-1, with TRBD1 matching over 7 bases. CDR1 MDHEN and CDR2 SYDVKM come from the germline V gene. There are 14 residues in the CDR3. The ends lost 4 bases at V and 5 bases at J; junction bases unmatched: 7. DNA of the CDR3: TGTGCCAGCAGTTCTACAGGGGAGGGGACTGAAGCTTTCTTT. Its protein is CASSSTGEGTEAFF. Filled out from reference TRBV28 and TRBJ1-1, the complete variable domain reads DVKVTQSSRYLVKRTGEKVFLECVQDMDHENMFWYRQDPGLGLRLIYFSYDVKMKEKGDIPEGYSVSREKKERFSLILESASTNQTSMYLCASSSTGEGTEAFFGQGTRLTVV.

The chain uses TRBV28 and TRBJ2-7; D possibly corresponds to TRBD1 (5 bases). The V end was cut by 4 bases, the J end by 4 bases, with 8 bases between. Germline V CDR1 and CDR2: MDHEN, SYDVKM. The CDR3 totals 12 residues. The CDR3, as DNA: TGTGCCAGCAGTTATGACAGTTACGAGCAGTACTTC. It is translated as CASSYDSYEQYF. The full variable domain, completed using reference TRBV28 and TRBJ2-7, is DVKVTQSSRYLVKRTGEKVFLECVQDMDHENMFWYRQDPGLGLRLIYFSYDVKMKEKGDIPEGYSVSREKKERFSLILESASTNQTSMYLCASSYDSYEQYFGPGTRLTVT.

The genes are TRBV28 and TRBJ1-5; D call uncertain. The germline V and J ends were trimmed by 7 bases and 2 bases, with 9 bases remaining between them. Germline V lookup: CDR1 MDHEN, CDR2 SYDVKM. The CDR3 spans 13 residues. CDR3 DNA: TGTGCCAGCATGGTTGACGGCAATCAGCCCCAGCATTTT. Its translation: CASMVDGNQPQHF.

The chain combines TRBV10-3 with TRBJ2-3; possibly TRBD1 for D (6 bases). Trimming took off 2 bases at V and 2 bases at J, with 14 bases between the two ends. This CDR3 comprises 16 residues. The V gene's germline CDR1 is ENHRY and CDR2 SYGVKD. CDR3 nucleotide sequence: TGTGCCATCAGTGAGGGAGGACAGCCCTCCACAGATACGCAGTATTTT. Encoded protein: CAISEGGQPSTDTQYF.

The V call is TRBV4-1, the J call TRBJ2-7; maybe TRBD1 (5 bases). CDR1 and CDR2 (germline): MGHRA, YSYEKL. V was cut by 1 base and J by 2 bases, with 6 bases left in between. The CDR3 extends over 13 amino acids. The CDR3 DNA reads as TGCGCCAGCAGCCAAGTAGGGGCCTACGAGCAGTACTTC. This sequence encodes CASSQVGAYEQYF.

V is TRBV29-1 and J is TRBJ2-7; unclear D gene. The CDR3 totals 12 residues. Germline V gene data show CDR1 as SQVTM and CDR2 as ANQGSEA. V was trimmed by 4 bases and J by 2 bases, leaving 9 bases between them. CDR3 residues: CSVGTGTYEQYF. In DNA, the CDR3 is TGCAGCGTTGGGACGGGTACCTACGAGCAGTACTTC.